The rows below give T cell receptor beta chains drawn from one sample of a study of response to subunit inactivated influenza vaccine. MiXCR was run by TCRdb on the RT-PCR reads, yielding one entry per CDR3 protein. The sample shows roughly 500,000 distinct CDR3 sequences, roughly 25% of them seen only once. The material sequenced was CD4+ T cells sorted from PBMCs, taken roughly 5 days after vaccination. All receptors come from a man aged 45-65 years who received an inactivated influenza vaccine. The CDR3 runs from the conserved cysteine through the conserved F or W. The order of the fields is J gene, V gene, D gene, clone size, CDR3 protein, CDR3 DNA. A D gene is named only where the DNA matches it firmly. Size tells how often a clone was seen (once, few, many) or the class of an expanded clone, and some rows leave it out.

j_gene: TRBJ2-2
v_gene: TRBV4-2
d_gene: TRBD2
abundance: -
CDR3aa: CASSQGTSGENTGELFF
CDR3nt: TGTGCCAGCAGCCAAGGGACTAGCGGGGAGAACACCGGGGAGCTGTTTTTT

j_gene: TRBJ2-2
v_gene: TRBV4-3
d_gene: TRBD1
abundance: many
CDR3aa: CASSPSRDSRYTGELFF
CDR3nt: TGCGCCAGCAGCCCCAGCCGGGACAGCCGATACACCGGGGAGCTGTTTTTT

j_gene: TRBJ2-7
v_gene: TRBV20-1
d_gene: TRBD1
abundance: -
CDR3aa: CSAGRGREQYF
CDR3nt: TGCAGTGCTGGCAGGGGGCGCGAGCAGTACTTC

j_gene: TRBJ1-2
v_gene: TRBV20-1
d_gene: TRBD1
abundance: -
CDR3aa: CSARGRWDRGYGYTF
CDR3nt: TGCAGTGCTAGAGGCCGATGGGACAGGGGCTATGGCTACACCTTC

j_gene: TRBJ2-3
v_gene: TRBV5-1
d_gene: -
abundance: -
CDR3aa: CASRREGGRGTDTQYF
CDR3nt: TGCGCCAGCAGACGGGAAGGGGGAAGGGGCACAGATACGCAGTATTTT

j_gene: TRBJ2-1
v_gene: TRBV28
d_gene: -
abundance: -
CDR3aa: CASSTPSRGGRIEQFF
CDR3nt: TGTGCCAGCAGTACCCCTAGTAGAGGGGGGAGGATTGAGCAGTTCTTC

j_gene: TRBJ2-7
v_gene: TRBV20-1
d_gene: TRBD2
abundance: -
CDR3aa: CSARPGLAGAEQYF
CDR3nt: TGCAGTGCTAGGCCGGGACTAGCGGGAGCCGAGCAGTACTTC

j_gene: TRBJ2-7
v_gene: TRBV2
d_gene: -
abundance: -
CDR3aa: CASHRTARDEQYF
CDR3nt: TGTGCCTCTCACCGGACCGCCCGGGACGAGCAGTACTTC

j_gene: TRBJ2-5
v_gene: TRBV7-9
d_gene: -
abundance: -
CDR3aa: CASSLPAQGDYQETQYF
CDR3nt: TGTGCCAGCAGCTTACCGGCCCAAGGGGATTACCAAGAGACCCAGTACTTC

j_gene: TRBJ2-7
v_gene: TRBV10-3
d_gene: -
abundance: few
CDR3aa: CAIRPGGTDPYEQYF
CDR3nt: TGTGCCATCAGACCAGGGGGGACAGATCCCTACGAGCAGTACTTC

j_gene: TRBJ2-7
v_gene: TRBV10-3
d_gene: TRBD2
abundance: -
CDR3aa: CAISESRTSGTEQYF
CDR3nt: TGTGCCATCAGTGAGTCTAGGACTAGCGGGACCGAGCAGTACTTC

j_gene: TRBJ1-2
v_gene: TRBV7-9
d_gene: -
abundance: few
CDR3aa: CASSLDYRVHGYTF
CDR3nt: TGTGCCAGCAGCTTAGACTACAGGGTACATGGCTACACCTTC

j_gene: TRBJ1-6
v_gene: TRBV11-1
d_gene: -
abundance: once
CDR3aa: CASRGESFQGSYNSPLHF
CDR3nt: TGTGCCAGCAGGGGGGAGAGCTTCCAAGGCTCCTATAATTCACCCCTCCACTTT

j_gene: TRBJ2-5
v_gene: TRBV6-1
d_gene: TRBD2
abundance: -
CDR3aa: CASKEAGGPVVTQYF
CDR3nt: TGTGCCAGCAAAGAAGCGGGAGGCCCTGTGGTGACCCAGTACTTC

j_gene: TRBJ2-3
v_gene: TRBV5-4
d_gene: -
abundance: many
CDR3aa: CASSQWNTGTDTQYF
CDR3nt: TGTGCCAGCAGCCAATGGAACACAGGGACAGATACGCAGTATTTT

j_gene: TRBJ2-7
v_gene: TRBV28
d_gene: -
abundance: once
CDR3aa: CASSLPGAGPYEQYF
CDR3nt: TGTGCCAGCAGCTTACCGGGAGCAGGCCCCTACGAGCAGTACTTC

j_gene: TRBJ2-1
v_gene: TRBV20-1
d_gene: TRBD2
abundance: -
CDR3aa: CSAKGLAGGNEQFF
CDR3nt: TGCAGTGCAAAAGGACTAGCGGGGGGCAATGAGCAGTTCTTC

j_gene: TRBJ2-3
v_gene: TRBV12-3/TRBV12-4
d_gene: -
abundance: many
CDR3aa: CASSFVSTDTQYF
CDR3nt: TGTGCCAGCAGTTTTGTTAGCACAGATACGCAGTATTTT

j_gene: TRBJ2-5
v_gene: TRBV7-7
d_gene: TRBD1
abundance: -
CDR3aa: CASSLHRGSPGETQYF
CDR3nt: TGTGCTAGCAGCTTGCACAGGGGATCTCCGGGTGAGACCCAGTACTTC

j_gene: TRBJ2-3
v_gene: TRBV13
d_gene: TRBD2
abundance: -
CDR3aa: CASSPSTSGRVDTQYF
CDR3nt: TGTGCCAGCAGCCCATCAACTAGCGGGAGGGTCGATACGCAGTATTTT

j_gene: TRBJ2-3
v_gene: TRBV11-2
d_gene: TRBD2
abundance: few
CDR3aa: CASSPTEGQGTRSQYF
CDR3nt: TGTGCCAGCAGCCCCACTGAGGGCCAGGGGACTAGATCGCAGTATTTT

j_gene: TRBJ2-7
v_gene: TRBV12-3/TRBV12-4
d_gene: -
abundance: many
CDR3aa: CASSDPGSPASF
CDR3nt: TGTGCCAGCAGCGACCCGGGCTCACCAGCTTCTTTC

j_gene: TRBJ2-2
v_gene: TRBV6-2/TRBV6-3
d_gene: -
abundance: once
CDR3aa: CASRRDPTGELFF
CDR3nt: TGTGCCAGTCGGCGGGACCCCACCGGGGAGCTGTTTTTT

j_gene: TRBJ2-7
v_gene: TRBV28
d_gene: TRBD1
abundance: few
CDR3aa: CASRSQGTGGYEQYF
CDR3nt: TGTGCCAGCAGATCGCAAGGGACAGGGGGCTACGAGCAGTACTTC

j_gene: TRBJ1-6
v_gene: TRBV12-3/TRBV12-4
d_gene: -
abundance: few
CDR3aa: CASSLQDTNSPLHF
CDR3nt: TGTGCCAGCAGTTTACAGGATACTAATTCACCCCTCCACTTT

j_gene: TRBJ2-1
v_gene: TRBV21-1
d_gene: -
abundance: -
CDR3aa: CASSKDGLAGGTYNEQFF
CDR3nt: TGTGCCAGCAGCAAAGACGGACTAGCGGGGGGTACATACAATGAGCAGTTCTTC

j_gene: TRBJ2-2
v_gene: TRBV9
d_gene: TRBD2
abundance: -
CDR3aa: CASSVSGHPNTGELFF
CDR3nt: TGTGCCAGCAGCGTTAGCGGGCACCCGAACACCGGGGAGCTGTTTTTT

j_gene: TRBJ2-7
v_gene: TRBV12-3/TRBV12-4
d_gene: -
abundance: few
CDR3aa: CASSYVTYEQYF
CDR3nt: TGTGCCAGCAGTTACGTAACCTACGAGCAGTACTTC

j_gene: TRBJ2-1
v_gene: TRBV27
d_gene: -
abundance: many
CDR3aa: CASSFVRGNEQFF
CDR3nt: TGTGCCAGCAGTTTTGTTAGAGGCAATGAGCAGTTCTTC

j_gene: TRBJ1-5
v_gene: TRBV4-3
d_gene: -
abundance: -
CDR3aa: CASSQDDRQFNQPQHF
CDR3nt: TGCGCCAGCAGCCAAGATGATCGACAGTTCAATCAGCCCCAGCATTTT

j_gene: TRBJ2-7
v_gene: TRBV5-1
d_gene: -
abundance: few
CDR3aa: CASSPRTANYEQYF
CDR3nt: TGCGCCAGCAGCCCCAGGACGGCTAACTACGAGCAGTACTTC

j_gene: TRBJ2-1
v_gene: TRBV6-6
d_gene: -
abundance: -
CDR3aa: CASSYSLKGGQFF
CDR3nt: TGTGCCAGCAGTTACTCCCTCAAGGGAGGGCAGTTCTTC

j_gene: TRBJ2-7
v_gene: TRBV20-1
d_gene: -
abundance: few
CDR3aa: CSAPTSGSSYEQYF
CDR3nt: TGCAGTGCCCCGACTAGTGGAAGCTCCTACGAGCAGTACTTC

j_gene: TRBJ2-2
v_gene: TRBV27
d_gene: TRBD2
abundance: once
CDR3aa: CASSLFGTSGSNTGELFF
CDR3nt: TGTGCCAGCAGTTTATTCGGGACTAGCGGCTCGAACACCGGGGAGCTGTTTTTT

j_gene: TRBJ2-3
v_gene: TRBV20-1
d_gene: TRBD2
abundance: -
CDR3aa: CSASRAAGADTQYF
CDR3nt: TGCAGTGCTAGTAGGGCAGCGGGAGCAGATACGCAGTATTTT

j_gene: TRBJ1-5
v_gene: TRBV3-1
d_gene: -
abundance: few
CDR3aa: CASSQPGGGQPQHF
CDR3nt: TGTGCCAGCAGCCAGCCCGGGGGCGGTCAGCCCCAGCATTTT

j_gene: TRBJ2-5
v_gene: TRBV20-1
d_gene: TRBD2
abundance: few
CDR3aa: CSARDLRLAASETQYF
CDR3nt: TGCAGTGCTAGAGATCTAAGACTAGCGGCCTCAGAGACCCAGTACTTC

j_gene: TRBJ2-1
v_gene: TRBV15
d_gene: TRBD2
abundance: few
CDR3aa: CATSRAAGLAGWGEQFF
CDR3nt: TGTGCCACCAGCAGAGCCGCGGGACTAGCGGGCTGGGGTGAGCAGTTCTTC

j_gene: TRBJ2-7
v_gene: TRBV15
d_gene: -
abundance: few
CDR3aa: CATSPRIDSAYEQYF
CDR3nt: TGTGCCACCAGCCCACGTATAGACAGCGCCTACGAGCAGTACTTC

j_gene: TRBJ2-3
v_gene: TRBV4-3
d_gene: -
abundance: -
CDR3aa: CASSQDEGRAADTQYF
CDR3nt: TGCGCCAGCAGCCAAGACGAAGGGAGAGCTGCAGATACGCAGTATTTT

j_gene: TRBJ2-6
v_gene: TRBV30
d_gene: TRBD1
abundance: -
CDR3aa: CAWSVSGQGFAGANVLTF
CDR3nt: TGTGCCTGGAGTGTCTCGGGACAGGGCTTTGCTGGGGCCAACGTCCTGACTTTC

j_gene: TRBJ2-7
v_gene: TRBV14
d_gene: TRBD1
abundance: -
CDR3aa: CASSQVDRGQYF
CDR3nt: TGTGCCAGCAGCCAAGTAGACAGGGGGCAGTACTTC